A single sample gave rise to the 8 T cell receptor beta chains below, sequenced in a study of blood T cells in healthy people across ages. A second roughly 6 to 12 cycle PCR used barcoded and J-beta primers. TCRdb redid the calling of the 5' RACE reads with MiXCR, one entry per CDR3 protein. This sample has around 820,000 distinct CDR3 sequences, with 25% found just once. This sample was shared with a second study, whose subject was T cells of mothers and their children.

Sequencing was performed on blood. These receptors were taken from a boy aged 10-17 years in good health.

The chain recombines TRBV10-3 with TRBJ2-5; maybe TRBD2 (6 bases). The J call may be mistaken, given a closer DNA end match to TRBJ2-7. Per germline, CDR1 ENHRY and CDR2 SYGVKD. The CDR3 is 15 amino acids. Written as DNA, the CDR3 is TGTGCCATCAGTGAGAATAGAGGAGGGCAGCACGAGCAGTACTTC. Translated, it gives CAISENRGGQHEQYF.

This clonotype was seen only a few times. V and J are TRBV6-1 and TRBJ1-5; 7 nucleotides line up with TRBD1. V trimming: 10 bases; J trimming: 1 base; junction bases outside the gene matches: 4. CDR3 length: 13 residues. Germline CDR1 and CDR2: MNHNS and SASEGT. The CDR3 DNA is TGTGCCACCCAGGGGGGAAGCAATCAGCCCCAGCATTTT. Amino acid sequence: CATQGGSNQPQHF.

This sequence joins TRBV29-1 and TRBJ2-5; possibly TRBD2 for D (5 bases). This CDR3 comprises 14 residues. Trimming removed 1 base from V and 4 bases from J, with 13 bases in between. Germline values: CDR1 SQVTM, CDR2 ANQGSEA. The CDR3 coding sequence is TGCAGCGTTGAAGTAGACACTGGACTAGAGACCCAGTACTTC. This encodes CSVEVDTGLETQYF.

In its sample, this clonotype was seen a few times. The chain has TRBV7-6 and TRBJ2-1; 7 bases agree with TRBD1. CDR1 is SGHVS, CDR2 FNYEAQ, per germline. The CDR3 consists of 16 residues. After removal of 4 bases from V and 5 bases from J, the junction contained 11 bases not matched to a gene. In nucleotides, the CDR3 is TGTGCCAGCAGCTCCGGGACAGTAATGTATGACAATGAGCAGTTCTTC. Its translation is CASSSGTVMYDNEQFF.

This clonotype came up a few times. The chain has TRBV14 and TRBJ1-2; possible D gene TRBD1, 5 bases. V dropped 1 base and J dropped 8 bases, with 11 bases sitting between them. From germline, CDR1 is SGHDN and CDR2 FVKESK. The CDR3 runs 13 residues. The CDR3: CASSQAGRGGYTF. DNA of the CDR3: TGTGCCAGCAGCCAAGCGGGGCGCGGCGGCTACACCTTC.

The V and J genes are TRBV15 and TRBJ2-5; D ambiguous. The CDR3 totals 16 residues. CDR1 and CDR2 (germline): LNHNV, YYDKDF (reference sequence). V was pared by 1 base and J by 2 bases, with 14 bases between. The CDR3 DNA sequence: TGTGCCACCAGCAGAGTGAAGGCCCTGCCGCAAGAGACCCAGTACTTC. Residues: CATSRVKALPQETQYF.

This clonotype has a handful of counts. The chain uses TRBV5-5 and TRBJ2-4; D is undetermined. Between the trimmed V and J ends, which lost 2 bases and 1 base, there was a span of 19 bases. The germline CDR1 and CDR2 sequences are SGHKS and YYEKEE (reference sequence). The length of the CDR3 is 18 residues. The CDR3 sequence: CASSLWFWPVRAKNIQYF. CDR3 DNA: TGTGCCAGCAGCTTATGGTTCTGGCCGGTAAGGGCCAAAAACATTCAGTACTTC.

This clonotype was seen only a few times. V and J are TRBV2 and TRBJ2-3; 7 bases are a match to TRBD1. The CDR3 is 14 residues long. V shed 5 bases and J 4 bases; nucleotides not matched to a gene: 6. Germline V gene sequence: CDR1 SNHLY, CDR2 FYNNEI. The CDR3 nucleotides read TGTGCCAGCAGTCGACAGGGTGGAGCAGATACGCAGTATTTT. Amino acids: CASSRQGGADTQYF.